One and the same sample provided the 25 T cell receptor beta chains below, sequenced in a study of T cells in Graves' hyperthyroidism and ophthalmopathy. RNA transcripts gave rise to amplified TCR beta CDR3 regions. Researchers ran a first-round RT-PCR on the TCR CDR3 using the HTBI primer set. MiXCR was run by TCRdb on the multiplex PCR reads, yielding one entry per CDR3 protein. Of about 360,000 distinct CDR3 sequences in the sample, roughly 13% were seen once. Sequenced input: blood. These receptor sequences come from a woman under 30 with Graves' hyperthyroidism.

This clonotype was recorded many times. V and J are TRBV3-1 and TRBJ2-3; possibly TRBD2 for D (5 bases). CDR1 is LGHDT, CDR2 YNNKEL, per germline (reference sequence). Trimming cost V 8 bases and J 3 bases, with 12 bases left between them. There are 13 residues in the CDR3. Here the CDR3 reads CASGPGETDTQYF. The DNA of the CDR3 is TGTGCCAGCGGGCCCGGGGAAACAGATACGCAGTATTTT.

The rearrangement joins TRBV6-1 to TRBJ1-4; 8 bases line up with TRBD1. V gave up 6 bases and J gave up 3 bases; unmatched junction bases: 9. The germline gives CDR1 MNHNS, CDR2 SASEGT. The CDR3 contains 16 residues. Written as DNA, the CDR3 is TGTGCCAGCAGACGAACAGGGGGAAGAGCTAATGAAAAACTGTTTTTT. It encodes CASRRTGGRANEKLFF.

This clonotype was detected many times. The V and J genes are TRBV2 and TRBJ2-1, with 9 bases identical to TRBD2. With V trimmed by 6 bases and J by 6 bases, 12 bases remained unmatched. Germline CDR1 SNHLY, CDR2 FYNNEI. The CDR3 has 16 residues. The CDR3 DNA sequence: TGTGCCAGCAGAGGGCAACCGACTAGCGGTAGCAATGAGCAGTTCTTC. Its protein product is CASRGQPTSGSNEQFF.

This clonotype was seen ten or more times. The rearrangement joins TRBV6-1 to TRBJ1-5; 8 positions agree with TRBD1. The CDR3 is 14 residues long. The V gene's germline CDR1 is MNHNS and CDR2 SASEGT. V trimming: 6 bases; J trimming: 2 bases; junction bases outside the gene matches: 3. The CDR3 DNA sequence: TGTGCCAGCAGAGGACAGGGAGGCAATCAGCCCCAGCATTTT. Translating it yields CASRGQGGNQPQHF.

Ten or more counts support this clonotype. The chain couples TRBV6-1 to TRBJ2-2, with 9 bases lining up with TRBD2. The trim removed 10 bases at V and 6 bases at J, leaving 12 bases unmatched. Germline values: CDR1 MNHNS, CDR2 SASEGT. The CDR3 sequence is 15 residues long. The chain's CDR3 is CATLGGGGAAGELFF. DNA of the CDR3: TGTGCCACCTTGGGCGGCGGGGGGGCCGCCGGGGAGCTGTTTTTT.

This clonotype was picked up many times. The CDR3 coding sequence is TGTGCCAGCAGCCCCGTAGGATATGGCTACACCTTC. Translated, it gives CASSPVGYGYTF. The chain employs TRBV12-3 or TRBV12-4 and TRBJ1-2; no firm D call. Trimming took off 6 bases at V and 5 bases at J, with 10 bases between the two ends. The CDR3 totals 12 residues.

The CDR3 spells CATSRDHGDEQYF. The CDR3 region has the DNA TGTGCCACCAGCAGAGATCATGGAGACGAGCAGTACTTC. The rearrangement links TRBV15 to TRBJ2-7, with D uncertain. The CDR3 has 13 amino acids. Germline-derived CDR1 and CDR2 are LNHNV and YYDKDF (reference sequence). Trimming shortened V by 0 bases and J by 5 bases, and 8 bases separated the two germline ends. Together with reference TRBV15 and TRBJ2-7, the CDR3 gives the full variable domain: DAMVIQNPRYQVTQFGKPVTLSCSQTLNHNVMYWYQQKSSQAPKLLFHYYDKDFNNEADTPDNFQSRRPNTSFCFLDIRSPGLGDTAMYLCATSRDHGDEQYFGPGTRLTVT.

This clonotype was detected many times. CDR3 protein: CASSLRGSRTYEQYF. Here the CDR3 DNA reads TGTGCCAGCAGTTTACGGGGGTCGCGCACCTACGAGCAGTACTTC. The chain employs TRBV12-3 or TRBV12-4 and TRBJ2-7; a weak D match, TRBD2 (6 bases). The CDR3 extends over 15 amino acids. V lost 2 bases, J lost 2 bases, and 13 bases lay in between.

As concerns this clonotype: The junction shows a germline mismatch at one end, possibly a read error. The rearrangement uses TRBV4-1 and TRBJ2-7; maybe TRBD1 (6 bases). This CDR3 region has 15 residues. The germline V gene has CDR1 MGHRA and CDR2 YSYEKL. The CDR3 region is CASSQQDSGAYEQYF. As DNA, the CDR3 is TGTGCCAGCAGCCAGCAAGACTCAGGGGCCTACGAGCAGTACTTC.

This clonotype appeared a few times. V gene TRBV6-1 combines with J gene TRBJ2-3; TRBD2 aligns across 8 bases. The germline gives CDR1 MNHNS, CDR2 SASEGT. The CDR3 is 14 amino acids. The trim removed 6 bases at V and 1 base at J, leaving 3 bases unmatched. CDR3 region: CASRISGGTDTQYF. For the CDR3, the DNA is TGTGCCAGCAGGATTAGCGGGGGCACAGATACGCAGTATTTT.

This clonotype was seen repeatedly, ten times or more. This chain connects TRBV3-1 to TRBJ2-5, with 9 bases that match TRBD1. The germline V gene encodes CDR1 LGHDT and CDR2 YNNKEL (reference sequence). Trimming cost V 1 base and J 4 bases; bases outside gene matches: 10. The CDR3 has 17 residues. The CDR3 DNA reads TGTGCCAGCAGCCAAGGTACAGGGGGCGGTTCGGGAGAGACCCAGTACTTC. It is translated as CASSQGTGGGSGETQYF.

This clonotype was detected many times. The chain employs TRBV20-1 and TRBJ2-7; the match to TRBD1 covers 7 bases. J lost 2 bases, V lost 0 bases, and 10 bases had no gene match. The CDR3 contains 16 residues. Germline V gives CDR1 DFQATT, CDR2 SNEGSKA (reference sequence). This CDR3 reads CSARDGAGTDTYEQYF. Here the CDR3 DNA reads TGCAGTGCTAGAGATGGAGCCGGGACAGACACCTACGAGCAGTACTTC.

The chain employs TRBV27 and TRBJ1-4; TRBD1 might be the D (5 bases). The CDR3 totals 15 residues. Germline values: CDR1 MNHEY, CDR2 SMNVEV (reference sequence). Trimming removed 2 bases at V and 8 bases at J, with 15 bases between. As DNA, the CDR3 is TGTGCCAGCAGTTTACTCCACATAAAGGGGGAAAAACTGTTTTTT. Encoded protein: CASSLLHIKGEKLFF.

This chain connects TRBV9 to TRBJ2-3, with D unclear. This CDR3 is built from 14 residues. The germline CDR1 and CDR2 sequences are SGDLS and YYNGEE. The germline V and J ends were trimmed by 0 bases and 2 bases, with 7 bases remaining between them. CDR3 nucleotides: TGTGCCAGCAGCGTAGCCTCATTCACAGATACGCAGTATTTT. Its translation: CASSVASFTDTQYF. The variable domain in full, with the rest retrieved from reference TRBV9 and TRBJ2-3, is DSGVTQTPKHLITATGQRVTLRCSPRSGDLSVYWYQQSLDQGLQFLIQYYNGEERAKGNILERFSAQQFPDLHSELNLSSLELGDSALYFCASSVASFTDTQYFGPGTRLTVL.

The V call is TRBV7-8, the J call TRBJ1-1, with 7 bases fitting TRBD1. The CDR3 has 17 residues. CDR1 is SGHVS and CDR2 is FQNEAQ in the germline V gene. V lost 6 bases and J lost 2; bases outside the gene matches: 15. The CDR3 spells CASRGWEGQVFNTEAFF. Here the CDR3 DNA reads TGTGCCAGCAGGGGGTGGGAAGGACAGGTTTTTAACACTGAAGCTTTCTTT.

V gene TRBV19 combines with J gene TRBJ2-3; D might be TRBD1 (5 bases). Looked up from germline, CDR1 is LNHDA and CDR2 is SQIVND (reference sequence). This CDR3 is 11 amino acids long. Trimming pared 6 bases from V and 6 bases from J, leaving 7 bases between. The CDR3 loop is CASSRQDTQYF. DNA for the CDR3: TGTGCCAGTAGCCGACAGGATACGCAGTATTTT.

This chain joins TRBV9 and TRBJ2-2; D call uncertain. Trimming removed 3 bases from V and 5 bases from J, with 11 bases in between. The CDR3 is 14 amino acids. Germline lookup yields CDR1 SGDLS and CDR2 YYNGEE. CDR3 sequence reads: CASSGRKGTGELFF. The DNA for the CDR3 is TGTGCCAGCAGCGGTCGGAAGGGAACCGGGGAGCTGTTTTTT.

The chain carries TRBV4-2 and TRBJ2-4; TRBD1 matches at 8 bases. CDR3 length: 18 amino acids. Germline V gene sequence: CDR1 LGHNA, CDR2 YNFKEQ. The V segment lost 0 bases and the J segment 7 bases; nucleotides outside the gene matches: 14. CDR3 nucleotide sequence: TGTGCCAGCAGCCAAGACCCCCGTGTTGACAGGGGAGTCAACATTCAGTACTTC. Protein: CASSQDPRVDRGVNIQYF.

This chain uses TRBV27 with TRBJ2-3; D unresolved. CDR3 length equals 14 residues. Trimming removed 3 bases from V and 2 bases from J, with 9 bases in between. In germline, CDR1 is MNHEY, CDR2 SMNVEV (reference sequence). The CDR3 sequence: CASSFGRTTDTQYF. CDR3 DNA sequence: TGTGCCAGCAGTTTTGGACGGACCACAGATACGCAGTATTTT.

This clonotype was counted many times. The CDR3 sequence is CASSQVRDAYEQYF. The CDR3 region has the DNA TGTGCCAGCAGCCAAGTAAGGGATGCCTACGAGCAGTACTTC. The chain links TRBV3-1 to TRBJ2-7; D unclear. CDR3 size: 14 residues. V was cut by 1 base and J by 2 bases, with 9 bases left in between. Germline V gene lookup returns CDR1 LGHDT and CDR2 YNNKEL (reference sequence).

This clonotype was detected ten times or more. The chain links TRBV24-1 to TRBJ2-1; D may be TRBD2 (6 bases). Per the germline V gene, CDR1 is KGHDR and CDR2 is SFDVKD. This CDR3 spans 20 amino acids. Trimming removed 4 bases at V and 14 bases at J, with 38 bases between. CDR3 in DNA: TGTGCCACCAGTGACTTAGGGCTAGCGCCTGGACCAAGGTGGTATATGTTGGAGTTCTTC. As protein: CATSDLGLAPGPRWYMLEFF.

This clonotype was seen many times. The gene calls are TRBV12-3 or TRBV12-4 and TRBJ2-1, with TRBD1 identical over 11 bases. Trimming took 10 bases from V and 9 from J; bases not matched to a gene: 5. The CDR3 has 12 amino acids. CDR3 nucleotides: TGTGCCACGGGACAGGGGGTTCTTGAGCAGTTCTTC. Its protein is CATGQGVLEQFF.

This clonotype appeared many times. This rearrangement joins TRBV9 to TRBJ2-7, with D possibly TRBD1 on 6 matching bases. V dropped 4 bases and J dropped 0 bases, with 11 bases sitting between them. Germline CDR1 reads SGDLS; CDR2 reads YYNGEE. This CDR3 is 14 amino acids long. The CDR3: CASSKQGDSYEQYF. CDR3 bases: TGTGCCAGCAGCAAACAGGGCGACTCCTACGAGCAGTACTTC. The full variable domain, with the rest looked up from reference TRBV9 and TRBJ2-7, is DSGVTQTPKHLITATGQRVTLRCSPRSGDLSVYWYQQSLDQGLQFLIQYYNGEERAKGNILERFSAQQFPDLHSELNLSSLELGDSALYFCASSKQGDSYEQYFGPGTRLTVT.

The sample holds many counts of this clonotype. This chain joins TRBV3-1 and TRBJ2-7, with unresolved D. CDR3 length: 14 amino acids. Trimming pared 0 bases from V and 4 bases from J, leaving 10 bases between. Germline V gene sequence: CDR1 LGHDT, CDR2 YNNKEL (reference sequence). The CDR3 sequence: CASSQDNLGYEQYF. The CDR3 DNA sequence: TGTGCCAGCAGCCAAGATAATCTCGGATACGAGCAGTACTTC.

The chain employs TRBV19 and TRBJ2-7; D is unresolved. Germline V CDR1 and CDR2: LNHDA, SQIVND (reference sequence). The CDR3 runs to 12 residues. V lost 10 bases to trimming and J lost 0 bases, with 10 bases between them. CDR3 in amino acids: CATGPSSYEQYF. In nucleotides, the CDR3 is TGTGCCACCGGACCAAGCTCCTACGAGCAGTACTTC.